Shown below are 7 T cell receptor beta chains from a single sample sequenced in a study of blood T cell repertoires in COVID-19. Repertoires were generated with immunoSEQ multiplex PCR, while TCRdb's copy carries only in-frame clones and drops some. In the table there are tens of thousands of clones, approximately 82% of which are singletons. The sample was peripheral blood. These receptors were taken from a human donor in a cohort sampled during active COVID-19.

The chain uses TRBV3-1 (or the pseudogene TRBV3-2) and TRBJ1-3; the D gene is possibly TRBD1 (6 bases). The V end lost 1 base, the J end lost 4 bases, and 11 bases lay between the germline ends. The CDR3 loop spans 15 amino acids. Germline CDR1 LGHDT, CDR2 YNNKEL (reference sequence). CDR3 sequence: CASSQVGGSGNTIYF. Written as DNA, the CDR3 is TGTGCCAGCAGCCAAGTAGGGGGTTCAGGAAACACCATATATTTT.

CDR3 bases: TGCGCCAGCAGCTTAGACAGGGCCGGGGAGACCCAGTACTTC. It yields the protein CASSLDRAGETQYF. This chain uses TRBV5-1 with TRBJ2-5; 7 nucleotides line up with TRBD1. CDR3 length: 14 amino acids. J gave up 5 bases and V 2 bases, and 6 bases lay outside the gene matches. Germline values: CDR1 SGHRS, CDR2 YFSETQ.

The gene calls are TRBV18 and TRBJ2-1; a possible D gene is TRBD2 (6 bases). The CDR3 totals 13 residues. Germline V gene lookup returns CDR1 KGHSH and CDR2 LQKENI. The ends were cut back, 1 base at V and 9 bases at J, with 10 bases in the middle. CDR3 bases: TGTGCCAGCTCACCACTTCTGGGAGGTGAGCAGTTCTTC. Translation: CASSPLLGGEQFF.

The chain is built from TRBV7-9 and TRBJ1-2, with 7 bases matching TRBD1. V dropped 1 base and J dropped 5; count of bases not matched to a gene: 7. The length of the CDR3 is 15 residues. The V gene's germline CDR1 is SEHNR and CDR2 FQNEAQ (reference sequence). CDR3 region: CASSLGGVQGYGYTF. The CDR3 DNA is TGTGCCAGCAGCTTAGGAGGTGTACAGGGGTATGGCTACACCTTC.

V usage is TRBV18 and J usage is TRBJ2-1, with 9 bases fitting TRBD2. Germline loops: CDR1 KGHSH, CDR2 LQKENI. This CDR3 has 18 amino acids. J gave up 0 bases and V 0 bases, and 6 bases lay outside the gene matches. The CDR3 nucleotides read TGTGCCAGCTCACCACCGGTAGCGGGGGATAGCTCCTACAATGAGCAGTTCTTC. Amino acids: CASSPPVAGDSSYNEQFF.

V usage is TRBV7-3 and J usage is TRBJ1-2; 7 bases fit TRBD1. The CDR3 is made up of 13 amino acids. Germline V gene lookup returns CDR1 SGHTA and CDR2 FQGTGA. Losses at the gene ends were 2 bases for V and 6 bases for J; bases not matched to a gene: 3. The CDR3 coding sequence is TGTGCCAGCAGCTTAGACAGGGAGAATGGCTACACCTTC. Translating gives CASSLDRENGYTF.

The chain joins TRBV2 to TRBJ1-2; D is unclear. This CDR3 region has 14 residues. V was trimmed by 3 bases and J by 7 bases, leaving 15 bases between them. Germline-derived CDR1 and CDR2 are SNHLY and FYNNEI. As DNA, the CDR3 is TGTGCCAGCAGTGAGAGAGGGATCCTTCTTGGCTACACCTTC. This encodes CASSERGILLGYTF.